This TCR beta chain was captured in a study of PD-L1 blockade in urothelial cancer. This CDR3 has 15 amino acids. Germline assignment: CDR1 SGHRS and CDR2 YFSETQ. V shed 2 bases and J shed 1 base, with 10 bases lying between them. The repertoire was sequenced with immunoSEQ multiplex PCR; TCRdb's copy has only in-frame clones and lacks some. The data show some 110,000 clones, with approximately 90% seen just once and about 1.8% held by the top ten. Time point indicated: peripheral blood 6 weeks after treatment start. The source is a man in his sixties with urothelial cancer. J is TRBJ2-4 and V is TRBV5-1, with D perhaps TRBD2 (5 bases). Sample: PBMCs, taken around atezolizumab (anti-PD-L1) treatment. The CDR3 DNA sequence: TGCGCCAGCAGCTTCGGAGGTTCGGCCAAAAACATTCAGTACTTC. Its translation: CASSFGGSAKNIQYF.